The subject of this entry is one TCR beta chain. In this sample, this clone turned up a few times. What this receptor recognizes is not known. Base qualities are not provided; no much larger clone lies one nucleotide away. These data come from a study of cytomegalovirus exposure and HLA in healthy donors (dated by TCRdb to the late 2010s). A note on the overall study: An earlier analysis of about 530 of the donors reported around 280 Gb of sequence data and some 110 million unique TCR beta sequences obtained from roughly 180 million T cells. In a later analysis, previously published TCR beta repertoires from 550 to 700 donors were re-analyzed and high-resolution HLA genotyping was added so that TCR occurrence patterns could be studied. Rather than drawing on any new phenotypic data, the later analysis identified candidate immune exposures from TCR beta sequences and the way those sequences occurred across donors. All discovery cohort repertoires had been generated using a single sequencing platform. Of the 300 to 450 genotyped donors, 81% were placed in the genetic ancestry cluster associated with self-reported Caucasian donors. The study was designed to test whether signatures of past pathogen exposure could be identified by cataloging public T cell receptors. A separate validation cohort of 100 to 150 different subjects was used in addition to the roughly 620-subject first cohort. To decide whether each TCR beta V gene segment behaved as functional or pseudogenic, an earlier analysis of fewer than 750 of the donors relied on high-throughput TCR beta sequencing. About 300 gigabases of sequencing data and roughly 90 million unique TCR sequences were included in an early release covering around 600 HLA-typed donors. A later genetic analysis took genome-wide SNP genotypes for about three fifths of the roughly 700 donors and used that subset as a discovery cohort. HLA typing covered class I and class II loci at four-digit resolution. Because of strong linkage in the cohort, 5 or 6 DR-DQ haplotypes were treated as single units for association and clustering. Donor age, sex, ethnicity and CMV serostatus were collected together with the repertoire data. Across 398 genotyped donors of the cohort, an average of about 240,000 unique TCR beta nucleotide sequences per donor were sequenced, and approximately 17% of those sequences were non-productive. Typing coverage varied by locus: roughly 620-640 donors for A, B, C, DRB1 and DQB1; approximately 500 for DQA1; approximately 570 for DPA1; some 470 for DPB1. Using immunosequencing, the study profiled T cell repertoires from about 650 subjects and related those repertoires to cytomegalovirus serostatus. To predict cytomegalovirus infection status, the study combined high-throughput TCR immunosequencing, statistical association of individual TCRs with disease status, and machine learning.

In total, fewer than 750 healthy bone marrow donors made up the cohort. All cohort members were sampled while nominally healthy, although unrecorded immune exposures were likely present. The donor tested CMV seronegative and was one of the 352 seronegative cohort members. Every donor gave a peripheral blood sample, and the peripheral blood mononuclear cells from that sample were used for TCR beta sequencing. The Qiagen DNeasy Blood Extraction Kit was used to extract genomic DNA from the blood cell samples. Study-level results and caveats: Correlated functional status among segregating V segments might reflect linkage disequilibrium, but an unknown experimental factor could not be ruled out. According to the authors, the approach could potentially be generalized to other disease states and immunological phenotypes. Only TCR beta chains were sequenced in this cohort, and the absence of alpha or paired-chain data limited detectable features. In vitro tests confirmed that a few of the cytomegalovirus-associated TCR beta chains recognize cytomegalovirus antigens. At a false discovery rate of 0.05, a later analysis linked some 18,000 TCR beta sequences to specific HLA alleles. An earlier analysis of around 540 of the donors showed that most TCR beta V segments appeared in productive rearrangements either about 87% or about 30% of the time, which broadly matched IMGT annotations. Some IMGT-functional V segments, including TRBV6-2 and TRBV6-3, could not be told apart with the 87-base-pair reads, so those segments were excluded. HLA typing was unavailable for some donors at each locus, so association tests used only the typed subset. Most TCR sequences were observed very rarely across donors, whereas some public TCRs were present in many individuals. Presence/absence analyses assumed roughly uniform sequencing depth across donors, an assumption that may not hold. An association between a missense DCLRE1C variant and V-gene and J-gene trimming of TCR beta chains was found in a later genetic analysis and replicated in an independent cohort. A further reported finding was that TCR beta sequences accurately predicted the HLA-A and HLA-B alleles for most subjects in the first cohort. Most CMV-associated TCR beta chains appeared to be HLA-restricted in a later analysis, and the HLA associations seemed to be driven largely by CMV exposure. Compared with equally common non-associated chains, HLA-associated TCR beta chains in a later analysis were more clonally expanded and had lower generation probabilities. The earlier analysis of fewer than 750 of the donors excluded some 15 rarely observed V segments, including chromosome 9 orphons, because counts were too low. In a later analysis, TCR association rates were found to vary across HLA loci, with the most associated TCRs seen for DRB1 alleles and the fewest for HLA-C alleles. Immune exposure information for the cohort was limited to CMV serostatus. The classifier was reported to diagnose cytomegalovirus status with high specificity and sensitivity in both the original and validation cohorts. The sequencing pipeline was judged likely to have produced a cluster of highly shared sequence variants as a technical artifact. Several of the top co-occurrence clusters appeared to be linked to parvovirus B19, influenza, CMV and Epstein-Barr virus, according to a later analysis. In a later genetic analysis, fewer N-insertions in productive TCRs were reported among donors in an Asian-associated ancestry cluster than the 666-donor mean. A total of some 180 TCR beta chains were listed by the study as associated with cytomegalovirus. Assigning TCR associations to individual alleles was difficult when HLA alleles, especially DR and DQ, strongly co-occurred.

The receptor library was made with the immunoSEQ multiplex PCR assay. The multiplex PCR relied on a mix of 60 forward primers for TCR Vbeta segments and 13 reverse primers for TCR Jbeta segments. A multiplex PCR assay on genomic DNA amplified the CDR3 region of rearranged TCR beta genes. On the Illumina HiSeq System, the amplified TCR beta libraries were sequenced as 87-base-pair reads. Under the source paper's analysis protocol: Across the 500 to 700 repertoires, a later analysis counted approximately 83 million unique TCR beta chains, some 11 million of which were shared by at least two donors. A nearest-neighbor algorithm error-corrected the raw reads and collapsed the reads into unique sequences, merging closely related sequences to remove PCR and sequencing errors. V, D and J gene segments were assigned by aligning CDR3 sequences to IMGT reference sequences. For a sequence to be retained, a match of at least six nucleotides was required to both a V gene segment and a J gene segment. A rearrangement was called productive if the CDR3 had no stop codons and remained in frame with V and J, and every other rearrangement was called non-productive. Following IMGT convention, CDR3 was defined as the stretch from the second conserved V-encoded cysteine up to the conserved J-encoded phenylalanine. Sequences without an unambiguous match to a single V gene segment were excluded from the earlier analysis of approximately 560 of the donors. An earlier analysis of roughly 590 of the donors called V segments functional above 56.7% productive rearrangements and segregating when the between-donor standard deviation exceeded 5%. To diagnose cytomegalovirus status from the catalog of TCR beta chain sequences, a statistical classification framework was built. In a later analysis, TCR nucleotide sequences were compared against IMGT/GENE-DB human TR gene sequences so that V and J genes could be assigned. The TCRdist pipeline was used in a later analysis to assign CDR3 sequences and most-parsimonious VDJ recombination scenarios. A later analysis defined each TCR beta chain by its CDR3 amino acid sequence plus V-gene family, and excluded reads lacking a unique V-gene family. As a way to deal with suspected cross-contamination and a sequencing artifact, a later analysis dropped 450 to 600 nucleotide sequences that were highly shared and had low generation probability. In a later analysis, a clonal expansion index for each public chain was calculated from normalized within-repertoire ranks of inferred template counts. In a later analysis, generation probabilities were computed with a VDJ recombination model fitted to out-of-frame rearrangements, and the resulting probabilities were checked against IGoR. A later analysis scored TCR-TCR, TCR-HLA and TCR-CMV co-occurrence with hypergeometric tests, applying a repertoire-size bias correction to TCR pairs. A later analysis estimated false discovery rates by permuting HLA or CMV assignments 20 times. A later analysis grouped co-occurring TCRs with DBSCAN, adding TCRdist sequence similarity when clustering within HLA-allele-positive subsets. Repertoires with fewer than 30,000 or more than 120,000 public chains, plus five repertoires with anomalous nucleotide sharing, were excluded from co-occurrence clustering. In TCRdb, the immuneACCESS table is reduced to in-frame sequences with V and J assigned. These tables do not hold every clone; where another copy was compared, an unresolved V gene accounts for under half, and the others remain unexplained. V, J and clone size reflect that table, while D and trimming were determined from the DNA. The sample contains tens of thousands of clones, about 84% of them found a single time. Of the sample, around 6% falls within the top ten clones.

The germline V gene specifies MGHDK as CDR1 and SYGVNS as CDR2. The CDR3 has 13 amino acids, counting the end cysteine and phenylalanine. Of all the DNA, just the CDR3 is kept, 39 bases in frame from base 1. Ends trimmed: V by 8 bases, J by 4 bases; bases unmatched to a gene: 6. The sequence derives from a male donor in good health and CMV-seronegative. This sequence uses TRBV25-1 and TRBJ1-2; a stretch of 8 junction bases matches TRBD1. The sample was PBMCs. The bases are TGTGCCAGCTCGGGACAGGAAATCTATGGCTACACCTTC. Its amino acids are CASSGQEIYGYTF.